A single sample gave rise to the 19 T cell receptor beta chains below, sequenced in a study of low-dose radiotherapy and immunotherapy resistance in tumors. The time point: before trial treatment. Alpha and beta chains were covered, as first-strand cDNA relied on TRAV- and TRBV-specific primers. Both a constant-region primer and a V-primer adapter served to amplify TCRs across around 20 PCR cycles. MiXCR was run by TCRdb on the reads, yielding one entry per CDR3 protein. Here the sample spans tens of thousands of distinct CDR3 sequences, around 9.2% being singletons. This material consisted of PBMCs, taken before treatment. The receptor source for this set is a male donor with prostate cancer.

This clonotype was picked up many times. The CDR3 reads CAAGRRDTQYF. The DNA for the CDR3 is TGTGCCGCCGGACGTCGGGATACGCAGTATTTT. This rearrangement joins TRBV5-6 to TRBJ2-3; no definite D call. The CDR3 is 11 residues long. Germline V gene data show CDR1 as SGHDT and CDR2 as YYEEEE. With 10 bases removed from V and 6 bases from J, the gap between germline ends came to 12 bases.

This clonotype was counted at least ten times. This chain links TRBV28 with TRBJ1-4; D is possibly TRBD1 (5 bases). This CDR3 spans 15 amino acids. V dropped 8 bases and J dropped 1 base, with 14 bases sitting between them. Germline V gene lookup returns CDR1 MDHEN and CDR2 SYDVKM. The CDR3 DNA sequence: TGTGCCAGCCTGAGTGGGGGTGGAACTAATGAAAAACTGTTTTTT. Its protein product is CASLSGGGTNEKLFF.

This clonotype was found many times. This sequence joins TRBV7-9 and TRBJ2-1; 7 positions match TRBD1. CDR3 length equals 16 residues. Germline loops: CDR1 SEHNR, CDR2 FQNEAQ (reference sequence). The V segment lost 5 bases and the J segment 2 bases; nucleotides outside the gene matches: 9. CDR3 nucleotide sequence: TGTGCCAGCAGCGGCTGGGACAGAGCCCCCTACAATGAGCAGTTCTTC. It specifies CASSGWDRAPYNEQFF. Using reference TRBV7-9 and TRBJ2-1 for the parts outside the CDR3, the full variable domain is DTGVSQNPRHKITKRGQNVTFRCDPISEHNRLYWYRQTLGQGPEFLTYFQNEAQLEKSRLLSDRFSAERPKGSFSTLEIQRTEQGDSAMYLCASSGWDRAPYNEQFFGPGTRLTVL.

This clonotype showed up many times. The CDR3 spells CAWTDYSTDTQYF. Written as DNA, the CDR3 is TGTGCCTGGACTGACTACAGCACAGATACGCAGTATTTT. The rearrangement links TRBV30 to TRBJ2-3; D is perhaps TRBD2 (5 bases). CDR3 size: 13 residues. Germline loops: CDR1 GTSNPN, CDR2 SVGIG (reference sequence). V was trimmed by 4 bases and J by 0 bases, leaving 8 bases between them.

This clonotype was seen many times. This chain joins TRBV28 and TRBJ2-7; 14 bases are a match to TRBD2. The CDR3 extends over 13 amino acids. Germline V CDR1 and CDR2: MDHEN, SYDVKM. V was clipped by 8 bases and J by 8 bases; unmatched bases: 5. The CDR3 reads CASLRTSGRKQYF. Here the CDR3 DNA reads TGTGCCAGCCTTAGGACTAGCGGGAGGAAGCAGTACTTC. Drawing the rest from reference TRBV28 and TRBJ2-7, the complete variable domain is DVKVTQSSRYLVKRTGEKVFLECVQDMDHENMFWYRQDPGLGLRLIYFSYDVKMKEKGDIPEGYSVSREKKERFSLILESASTNQTSMYLCASLRTSGRKQYFGPGTRLTVT.

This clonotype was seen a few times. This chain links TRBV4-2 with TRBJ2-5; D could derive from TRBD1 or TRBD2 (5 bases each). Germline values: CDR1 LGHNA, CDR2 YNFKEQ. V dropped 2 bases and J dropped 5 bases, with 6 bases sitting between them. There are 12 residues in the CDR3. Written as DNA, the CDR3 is TGTGCCAGCAGCCAATGGGGGGAGACCCAGTACTTC. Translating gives CASSQWGETQYF.

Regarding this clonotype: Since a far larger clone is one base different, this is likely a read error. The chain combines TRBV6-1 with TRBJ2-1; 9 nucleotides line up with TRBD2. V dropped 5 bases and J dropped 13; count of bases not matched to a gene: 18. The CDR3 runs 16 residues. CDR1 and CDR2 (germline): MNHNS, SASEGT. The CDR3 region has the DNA TGTGCCAGCAGTTACTCTACTGCGGGAGGGCAAGAGACCCAGTTCTTC. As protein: CASSYSTAGGQETQFF.

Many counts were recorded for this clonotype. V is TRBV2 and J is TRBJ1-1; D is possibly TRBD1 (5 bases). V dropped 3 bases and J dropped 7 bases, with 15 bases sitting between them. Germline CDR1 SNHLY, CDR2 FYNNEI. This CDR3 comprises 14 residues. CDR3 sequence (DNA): TGTGCCAGCAGTGACCCCGGGACCTTGAGTGAAGCTTTCTTT. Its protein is CASSDPGTLSEAFF.

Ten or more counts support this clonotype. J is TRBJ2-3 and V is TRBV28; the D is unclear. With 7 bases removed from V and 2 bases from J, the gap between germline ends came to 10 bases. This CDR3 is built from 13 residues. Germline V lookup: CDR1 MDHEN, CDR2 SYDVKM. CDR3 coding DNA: TGTGCCAGCATTGACGGGTCCACAGATACGCAGTATTTT. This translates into CASIDGSTDTQYF.

DNA of the CDR3: TGCGCCAGCAGCCCGGGACTAGCGGGAGAGCGAGAGACCCAGTACTTC. It translates to CASSPGLAGERETQYF. V usage is TRBV5-1 and J usage is TRBJ2-5; 14 positions agree with TRBD2. V shed 4 bases, J shed 4 bases, and the junction held 6 bases outside the gene matches. Germline assignment: CDR1 SGHRS and CDR2 YFSETQ. This CDR3 has 16 residues. The full variable domain, with the rest looked up from reference TRBV5-1 and TRBJ2-5, is KAGVTQTPRYLIKTRGQQVTLSCSPISGHRSVSWYQQTPGQGLQFLFEYFSETQRNKGNFPGRFSGRQFSNSRSEMNVSTLELGDSALYLCASSPGLAGERETQYFGPGTRLLVL.

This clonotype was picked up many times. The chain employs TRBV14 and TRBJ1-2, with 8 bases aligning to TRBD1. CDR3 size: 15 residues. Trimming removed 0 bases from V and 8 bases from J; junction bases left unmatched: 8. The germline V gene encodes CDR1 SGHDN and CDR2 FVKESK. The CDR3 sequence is CASSQEFRGQKGYTF. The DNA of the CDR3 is TGTGCCAGCAGCCAAGAGTTCAGGGGGCAAAAGGGCTACACCTTC.

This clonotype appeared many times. The CDR3 DNA follows: TGTGCCATCAGTGAGTCCGACTCTTCCTACAATGAGCAGTTCTTC. Translated: CAISESDSSYNEQFF. This rearrangement joins TRBV10-3 to TRBJ2-1; D gene unclear. CDR3 length: 15 residues. Trimming removed 0 bases at V and 1 base at J, with 7 bases between. Germline CDR1 is ENHRY and CDR2 is SYGVKD.

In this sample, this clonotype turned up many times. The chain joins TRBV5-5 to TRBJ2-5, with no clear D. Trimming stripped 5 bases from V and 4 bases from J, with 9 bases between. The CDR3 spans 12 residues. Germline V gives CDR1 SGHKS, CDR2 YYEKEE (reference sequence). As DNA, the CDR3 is TGTGCCAGCAGTCGGTCCAGAGAGACCCAGTACTTC. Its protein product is CASSRSRETQYF.

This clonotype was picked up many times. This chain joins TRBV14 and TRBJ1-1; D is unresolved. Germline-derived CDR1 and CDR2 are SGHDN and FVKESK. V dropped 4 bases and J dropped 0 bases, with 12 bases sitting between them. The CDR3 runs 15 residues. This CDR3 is CASSRYLNMNTEAFF. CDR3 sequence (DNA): TGTGCCAGCAGCCGGTACCTAAATATGAACACTGAAGCTTTCTTT.

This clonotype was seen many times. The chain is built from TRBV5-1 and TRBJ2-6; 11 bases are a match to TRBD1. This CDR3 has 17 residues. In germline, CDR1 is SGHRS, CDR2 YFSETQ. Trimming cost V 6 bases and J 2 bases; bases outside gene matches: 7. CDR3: CASTWGQGGAGANVLTF. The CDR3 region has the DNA TGCGCCAGCACCTGGGGACAGGGGGGAGCTGGGGCCAACGTCCTGACTTTC.

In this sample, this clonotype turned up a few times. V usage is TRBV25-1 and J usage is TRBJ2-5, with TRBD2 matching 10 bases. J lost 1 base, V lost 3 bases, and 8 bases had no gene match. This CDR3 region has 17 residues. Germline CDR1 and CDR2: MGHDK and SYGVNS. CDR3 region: CASSERTSGEIQETQYF. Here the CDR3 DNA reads TGTGCCAGCAGTGAGAGGACTAGCGGAGAAATCCAAGAGACCCAGTACTTC. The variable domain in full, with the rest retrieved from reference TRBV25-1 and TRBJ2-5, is EADIYQTPRYLVIGTGKKITLECSQTMGHDKMYWYQQDPGMELHLIHYSYGVNSTEKGDLSSESTVSRIRTEHFPLTLESARPSHTSQYLCASSERTSGEIQETQYFGPGTRLLVL.

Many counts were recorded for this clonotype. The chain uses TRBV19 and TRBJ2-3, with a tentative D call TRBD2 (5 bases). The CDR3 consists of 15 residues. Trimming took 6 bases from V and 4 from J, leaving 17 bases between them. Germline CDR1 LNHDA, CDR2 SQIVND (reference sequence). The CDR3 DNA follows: TGTGCCAGTAGCGATCCCGGGATGGTGTCAGATACGCAGTATTTT. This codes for CASSDPGMVSDTQYF.

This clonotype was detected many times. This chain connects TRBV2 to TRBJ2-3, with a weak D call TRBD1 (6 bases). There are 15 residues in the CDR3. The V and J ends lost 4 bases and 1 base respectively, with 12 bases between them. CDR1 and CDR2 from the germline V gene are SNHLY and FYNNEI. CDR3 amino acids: CASSVHREGTDTQYF. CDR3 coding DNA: TGTGCCAGCAGTGTCCACAGGGAAGGCACAGATACGCAGTATTTT.

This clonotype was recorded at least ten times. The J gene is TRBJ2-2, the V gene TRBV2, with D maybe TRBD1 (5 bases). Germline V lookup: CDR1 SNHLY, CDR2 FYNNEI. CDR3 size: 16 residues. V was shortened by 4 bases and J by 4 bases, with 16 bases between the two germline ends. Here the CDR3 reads CASSVDRLGSTGELFF. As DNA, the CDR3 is TGTGCCAGCAGTGTAGACAGATTAGGAAGCACCGGGGAGCTGTTTTTT.